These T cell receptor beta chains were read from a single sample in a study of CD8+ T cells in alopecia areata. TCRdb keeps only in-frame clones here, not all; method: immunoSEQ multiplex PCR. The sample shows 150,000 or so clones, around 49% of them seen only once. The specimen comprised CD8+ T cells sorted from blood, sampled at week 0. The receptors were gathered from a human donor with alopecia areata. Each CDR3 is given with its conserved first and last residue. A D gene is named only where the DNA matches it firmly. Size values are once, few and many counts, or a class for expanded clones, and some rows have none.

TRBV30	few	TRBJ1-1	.	CAQLEGNTEAFF	TGTGCCCAACTCGAGGGGAACACTGAAGCTTTCTTT
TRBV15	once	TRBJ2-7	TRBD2	CATGAGLAQYEQYF	TGTGCCACCGGGGCGGGACTAGCGCAGTACGAGCAGTACTTC
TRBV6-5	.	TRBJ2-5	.	CASSYRAAPGETQYF	TGTGCCAGCAGTTACCGGGCAGCCCCAGGCGAGACCCAGTACTTC
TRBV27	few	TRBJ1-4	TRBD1	CASRPTGGYEKLFF	TGTGCCAGCAGGCCCACAGGGGGATATGAAAAACTGTTTTTT
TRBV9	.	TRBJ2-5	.	CASSETRGAFETQYF	TGTGCCAGCAGCGAAACGAGGGGGGCGTTCGAGACCCAGTACTTC
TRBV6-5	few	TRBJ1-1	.	CASSYSVQLVNTEAFF	TGTGCCAGCAGTTACTCGGTACAGTTGGTGAACACTGAAGCTTTCTTT
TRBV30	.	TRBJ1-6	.	CAWSVLPPDRYNSPLHF	TGTGCCTGGAGTGTACTTCCCCCCGACCGTTATAATTCACCCCTCCACTTT
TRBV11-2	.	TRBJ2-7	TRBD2	CASSLNSGGGRRQYF	TGTGCCAGCAGCTTAAACAGCGGGGGAGGCCGGAGGCAGTACTTC
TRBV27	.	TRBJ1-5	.	CASSPQYSNQPQHF	TGTGCCAGCAGTCCCCAGTATAGCAATCAGCCCCAGCATTTT
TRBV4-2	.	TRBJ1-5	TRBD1	CASSPYATGGNQPQHF	TGTGCCAGCAGCCCCTACGCAACAGGGGGGAATCAGCCCCAGCATTTT